This TCR beta chain was identified in a study of shared clonotypes between healthy human individuals. TCRdb's copy holds only in-frame clones and misses some; the assay was immunoSEQ multiplex PCR. Here the sample spans approximately 240,000 clones, 65% being singletons. With 4 bases removed from V and 0 bases from J, the gap between germline ends came to 11 bases. CDR1 is SGHRS, CDR2 YFSETQ, per germline. CDR3 length: 15 amino acids. Study results and limitations: The sharing of roughly 5% of naive CD4 clonotypes was seen across several donors.

A remark on this clone: Its target is unknown.

Sequenced input: memory CD4+ T cells sorted from blood. The subset was: CD45RA-negative fraction. This receptor was taken from a man between 25 and 39 years old in good health. The rearrangement links TRBV5-1 to TRBJ2-1; D unclear. The CDR3 sequence: CASSPALSSYNEQFF. CDR3 coding DNA: TGCGCCAGCAGCCCGGCTCTCAGCTCCTACAATGAGCAGTTCTTC.